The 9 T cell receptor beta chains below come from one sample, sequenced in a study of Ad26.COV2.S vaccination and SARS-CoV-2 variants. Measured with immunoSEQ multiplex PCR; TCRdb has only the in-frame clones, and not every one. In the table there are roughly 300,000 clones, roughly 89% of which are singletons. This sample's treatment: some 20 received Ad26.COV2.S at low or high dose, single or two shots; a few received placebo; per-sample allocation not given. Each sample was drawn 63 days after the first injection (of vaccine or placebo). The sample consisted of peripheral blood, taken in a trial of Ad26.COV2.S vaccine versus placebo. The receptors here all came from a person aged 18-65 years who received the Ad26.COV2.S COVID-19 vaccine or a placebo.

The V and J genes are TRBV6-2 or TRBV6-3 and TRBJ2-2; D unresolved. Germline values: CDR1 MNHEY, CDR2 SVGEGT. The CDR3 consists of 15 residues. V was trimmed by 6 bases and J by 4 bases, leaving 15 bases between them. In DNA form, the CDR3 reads TGTGCCAGCAGCCCCTGGGCAGAGACCACCGGGGAGCTGTTTTTT. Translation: CASSPWAETTGELFF.

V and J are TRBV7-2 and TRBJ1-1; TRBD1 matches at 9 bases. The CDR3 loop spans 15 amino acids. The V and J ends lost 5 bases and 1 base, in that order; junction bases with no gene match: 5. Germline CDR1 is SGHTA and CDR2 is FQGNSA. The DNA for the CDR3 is TGTGCCAGCAGCCGCGGGACAGGGTCGAACACTGAAGCTTTCTTT. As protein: CASSRGTGSNTEAFF.

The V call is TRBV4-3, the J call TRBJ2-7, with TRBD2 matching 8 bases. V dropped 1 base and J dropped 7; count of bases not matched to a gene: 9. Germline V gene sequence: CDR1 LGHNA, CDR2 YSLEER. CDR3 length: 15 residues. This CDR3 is CASSQGMRGEEEQYF. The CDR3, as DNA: TGCGCCAGCAGCCAAGGTATGCGGGGGGAAGAAGAGCAGTACTTC.

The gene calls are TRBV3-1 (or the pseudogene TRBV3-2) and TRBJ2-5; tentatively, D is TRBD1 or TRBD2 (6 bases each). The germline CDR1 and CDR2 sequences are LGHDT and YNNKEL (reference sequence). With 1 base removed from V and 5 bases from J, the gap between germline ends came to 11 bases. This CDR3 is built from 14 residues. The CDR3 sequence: CASSQGIGGETQYF. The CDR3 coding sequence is TGTGCCAGCAGCCAAGGGATAGGGGGGGAGACCCAGTACTTC.

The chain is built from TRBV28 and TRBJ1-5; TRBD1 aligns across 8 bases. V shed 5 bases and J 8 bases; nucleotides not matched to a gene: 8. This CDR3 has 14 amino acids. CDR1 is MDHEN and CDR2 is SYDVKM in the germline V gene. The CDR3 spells CASSPSGGEKPQHF. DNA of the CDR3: TGTGCCAGCAGTCCTTCAGGGGGCGAAAAGCCCCAGCATTTT. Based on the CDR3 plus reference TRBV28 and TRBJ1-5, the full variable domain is DVKVTQSSRYLVKRTGEKVFLECVQDMDHENMFWYRQDPGLGLRLIYFSYDVKMKEKGDIPEGYSVSREKKERFSLILESASTNQTSMYLCASSPSGGEKPQHFGDGTRLSIL.

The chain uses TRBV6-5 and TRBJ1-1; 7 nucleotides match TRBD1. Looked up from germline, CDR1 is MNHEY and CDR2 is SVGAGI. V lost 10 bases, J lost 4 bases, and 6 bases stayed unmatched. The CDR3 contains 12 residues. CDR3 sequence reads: CATSKGATEAFF. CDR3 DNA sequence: TGTGCCACCTCTAAGGGGGCCACTGAAGCTTTCTTT.

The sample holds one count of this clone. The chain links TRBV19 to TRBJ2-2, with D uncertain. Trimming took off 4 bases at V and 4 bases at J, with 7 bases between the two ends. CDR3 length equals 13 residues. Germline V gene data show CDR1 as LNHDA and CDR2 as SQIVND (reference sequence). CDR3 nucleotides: TGTGCCAGTAGTACCCAGGCCACCGGGGAGCTGTTTTTT. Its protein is CASSTQATGELFF.

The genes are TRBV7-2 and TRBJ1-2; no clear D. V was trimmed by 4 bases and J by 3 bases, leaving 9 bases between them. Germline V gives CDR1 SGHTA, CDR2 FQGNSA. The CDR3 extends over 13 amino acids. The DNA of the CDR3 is TGTGCCAGCAGCTCCCCTCGATACTATGGCTACACCTTC. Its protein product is CASSSPRYYGYTF.

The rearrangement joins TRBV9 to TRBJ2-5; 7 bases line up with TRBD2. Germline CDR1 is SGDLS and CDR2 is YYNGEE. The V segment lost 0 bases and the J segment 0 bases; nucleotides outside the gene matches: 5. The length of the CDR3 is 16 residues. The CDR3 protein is CASSVALAGDQETQYF. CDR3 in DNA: TGTGCCAGCAGCGTAGCTCTGGCGGGGGACCAAGAGACCCAGTACTTC.